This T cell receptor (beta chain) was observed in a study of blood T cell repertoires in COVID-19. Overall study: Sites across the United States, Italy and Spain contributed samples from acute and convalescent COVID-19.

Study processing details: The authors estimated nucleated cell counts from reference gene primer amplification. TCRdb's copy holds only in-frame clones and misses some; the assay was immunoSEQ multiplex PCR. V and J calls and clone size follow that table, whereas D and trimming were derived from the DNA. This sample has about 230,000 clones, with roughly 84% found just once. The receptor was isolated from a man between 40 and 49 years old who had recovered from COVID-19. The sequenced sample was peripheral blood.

CDR3 in amino acids: CSASWTFSYNEQFF. The CDR3 DNA reads TGCAGTGCTAGTTGGACATTTTCCTACAATGAGCAGTTCTTC. The gene calls are TRBV20-1 and TRBJ2-1; perhaps TRBD1 as D (5 bases). Germline assignment: CDR1 DFQATT and CDR2 SNEGSKA (reference sequence). There are 14 residues in the CDR3. The V end lost 3 bases, the J end lost 1 base, and 10 bases lay between the germline ends.